This T cell receptor beta chain came from a study of blood T cell repertoires in COVID-19. Across the study: Collection of acute and convalescent COVID-19 samples took place in the United States, Italy and Spain. PBMCs, B-cell-depleted T cells, or T cells provided the cDNA or gDNA that made up the material.

This CDR3 region has 16 residues. V dropped 6 bases and J dropped 0; count of bases not matched to a gene: 7. CDR1 MGHDK and CDR2 SYGVNS come from the germline V gene. This table comes from immunoSEQ multiplex PCR, and its TCRdb copy is limited to in-frame clones, with some not included. The sample records 85,000 to 100,000 clones, around 88% being singletons. Seattle's enrolled individuals joined amid active infection and were then monitored longitudinally. The sample comprised peripheral blood. The source of this sequence is a man between 50 and 59 years old with COVID-19, enrolled during active disease. The rearrangement links TRBV25-1 to TRBJ2-1; 8 nucleotides agree with TRBD1. CDR3 protein: CASSELGQDSYNEQFF. CDR3 in DNA: TGTGCCAGCAGCGAACTGGGACAGGACTCCTACAATGAGCAGTTCTTC.